The text below deals with one TCR beta chain. The antigen remains undetermined. The sample belongs to a study of T cell responses to AZD1222 COVID-19 vaccine. V gave up 3 bases and J gave up 8 bases, with 12 bases separating them. There are 13 residues in the CDR3. This table comes from immunoSEQ multiplex PCR, and its TCRdb copy is limited to in-frame clones, with some not included. The top ten hold around 4.7% of the sample, which has 95,000 to 110,000 clones, 93% seen once. The study, taken as a whole, reports: Two AZD1222 administrations were followed by greater Spike-specific TCR breadth and depth.

This chain joins TRBV12-3 or TRBV12-4 and TRBJ2-3; perhaps TRBD2 as D (7 bases). The TCR sequence derives from an adult in good health. The sample here was peripheral blood, taken on day 0 of AZD1222 vaccination. The CDR3 region has the DNA TGTGCCAGCAGTTTTGGAAGGGGGGGTACGCAGTATTTT. It translates to CASSFGRGGTQYF.